This T cell receptor beta chain comes out of a study of identical twins. The study, taken as a whole, reports: Cord blood beta clonotypes that were abundant carried fewer insertions, and memory repertoires showed no such trend.

The J segment lost 1 base and the V segment lost 9 bases, leaving 3 bases of the junction unmatched. The length of the CDR3 is 13 residues. Germline assignment: CDR1 MNHNS and CDR2 SASEGT. In every case, the donor was a healthy Caucasian. This clonotype was seen a few times. The antigen remains unidentified. TCRdb independently ran MiXCR on the 5' RACE reads; one entry per CDR3 protein. The data show about 1.7 million distinct CDR3 sequences, with under 35% seen just once and less than 0.35% held by the top ten. The TCR comes from a newborn girl in good health. Sequenced: cord blood. The chain employs TRBV6-1 and TRBJ1-5; 7 bases agree with TRBD1. The CDR3 DNA sequence: TGTGCCAGTGACAGGGAAAGCAATCAGCCCCAGCATTTT. Translated, it gives CASDRESNQPQHF.